This entry describes one T cell receptor beta chain. This table comes from immunoSEQ multiplex PCR, and its TCRdb copy is limited to in-frame clones, with some not included. The table shows 150,000 to 200,000 clones, with 80% to 90% occurring only once. V shed 0 bases, J shed 6 bases, and the junction held 2 bases outside the gene matches. Germline values: CDR1 SGDLS, CDR2 YYNGEE. CDR3 length equals 14 residues. This sample is drawn from a study of blood T cell repertoires in COVID-19. At the level of the study: The analysed material was cDNA or gDNA that came from T cells, B-cell-depleted T cells, or PBMCs.

The sequencing input was peripheral blood. The V gene is TRBV9, the J gene TRBJ1-2, with 10 bases fitting TRBD1. This clonotype was obtained from a man aged 55 to 70 with acute or convalescent COVID-19. In DNA, the CDR3 is TGTGCCAGCAGCGTAGATGGGACAGGGGATGGCTACACCTTC. It codes for CASSVDGTGDGYTF.